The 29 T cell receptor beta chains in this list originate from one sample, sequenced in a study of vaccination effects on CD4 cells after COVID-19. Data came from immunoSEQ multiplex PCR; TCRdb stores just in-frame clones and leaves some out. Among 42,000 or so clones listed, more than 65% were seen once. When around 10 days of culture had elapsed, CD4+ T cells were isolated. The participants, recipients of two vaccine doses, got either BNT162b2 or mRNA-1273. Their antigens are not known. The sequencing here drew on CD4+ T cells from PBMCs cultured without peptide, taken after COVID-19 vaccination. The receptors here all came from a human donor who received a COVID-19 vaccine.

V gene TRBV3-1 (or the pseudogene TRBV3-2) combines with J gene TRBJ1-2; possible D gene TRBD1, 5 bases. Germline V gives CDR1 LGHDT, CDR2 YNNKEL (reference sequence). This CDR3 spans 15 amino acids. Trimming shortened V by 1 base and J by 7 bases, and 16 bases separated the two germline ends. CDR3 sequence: CASSQGNRGVGGYTF. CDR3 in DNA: TGTGCCAGCAGCCAAGGAAATAGGGGTGTCGGTGGCTACACCTTC.

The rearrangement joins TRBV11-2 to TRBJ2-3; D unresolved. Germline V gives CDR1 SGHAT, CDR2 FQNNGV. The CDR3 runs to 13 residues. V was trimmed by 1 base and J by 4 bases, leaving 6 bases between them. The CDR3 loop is CASSLGAPDTQYF. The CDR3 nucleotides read TGTGCCAGCAGCTTAGGGGCGCCAGATACGCAGTATTTT.

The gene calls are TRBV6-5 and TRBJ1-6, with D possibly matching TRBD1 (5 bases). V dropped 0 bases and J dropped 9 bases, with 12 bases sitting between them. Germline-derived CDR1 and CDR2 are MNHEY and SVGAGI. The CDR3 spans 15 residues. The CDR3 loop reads CASSYSEGGGSPLHF. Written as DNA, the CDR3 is TGTGCCAGCAGTTACTCGGAGGGCGGGGGTTCACCCCTCCACTTT.

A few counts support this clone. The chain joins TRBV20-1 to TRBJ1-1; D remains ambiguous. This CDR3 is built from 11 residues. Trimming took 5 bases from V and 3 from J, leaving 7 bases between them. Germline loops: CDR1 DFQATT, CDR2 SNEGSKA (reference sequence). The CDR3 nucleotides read TGCAGTGCTCCCTGGTACACTGAAGCTTTCTTT. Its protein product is CSAPWYTEAFF.

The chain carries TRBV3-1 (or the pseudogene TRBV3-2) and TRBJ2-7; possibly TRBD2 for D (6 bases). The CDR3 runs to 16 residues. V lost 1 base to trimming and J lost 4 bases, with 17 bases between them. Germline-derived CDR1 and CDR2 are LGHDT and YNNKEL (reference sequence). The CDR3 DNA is TGTGCCAGCAGCCAAGCGGGTACGGGAGCTAGTTACGAGCAGTACTTC. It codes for CASSQAGTGASYEQYF.

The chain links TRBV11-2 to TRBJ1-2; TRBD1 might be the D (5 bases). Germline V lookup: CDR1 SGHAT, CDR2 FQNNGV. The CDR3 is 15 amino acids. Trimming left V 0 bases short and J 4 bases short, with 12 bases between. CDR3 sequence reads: CASSLEYGAGYGYTF. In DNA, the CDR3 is TGTGCCAGCAGCTTAGAATATGGGGCCGGCTATGGCTACACCTTC.

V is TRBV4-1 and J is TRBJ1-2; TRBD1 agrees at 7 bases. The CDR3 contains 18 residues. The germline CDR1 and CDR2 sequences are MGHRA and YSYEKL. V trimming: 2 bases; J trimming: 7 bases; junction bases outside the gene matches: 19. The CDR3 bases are TGCGCCAGCAGCCAACCCGTAAATACTCACAGGGGCTCGGGTGGCTACACCTTC. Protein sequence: CASSQPVNTHRGSGGYTF.

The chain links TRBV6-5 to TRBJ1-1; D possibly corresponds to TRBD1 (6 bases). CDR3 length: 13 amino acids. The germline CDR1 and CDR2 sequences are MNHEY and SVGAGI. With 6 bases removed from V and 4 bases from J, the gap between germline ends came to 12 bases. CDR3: CASRGLGGTEAFF. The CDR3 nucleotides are TGTGCCAGCAGGGGTCTAGGGGGCACTGAAGCTTTCTTT.

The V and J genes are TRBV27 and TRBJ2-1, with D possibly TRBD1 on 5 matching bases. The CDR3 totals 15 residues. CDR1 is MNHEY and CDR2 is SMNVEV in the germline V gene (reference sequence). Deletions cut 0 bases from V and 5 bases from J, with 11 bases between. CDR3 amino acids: CASSLSASRDNEQFF. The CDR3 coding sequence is TGTGCCAGCAGTTTATCGGCATCCAGGGACAATGAGCAGTTCTTC.

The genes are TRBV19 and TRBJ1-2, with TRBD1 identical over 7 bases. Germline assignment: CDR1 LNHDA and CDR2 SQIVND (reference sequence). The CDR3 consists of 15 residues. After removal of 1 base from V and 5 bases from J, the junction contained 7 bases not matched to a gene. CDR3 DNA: TGTGCCAGTAGTATAGCCGAGGGACAGAAATATGGCTACACCTTC. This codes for CASSIAEGQKYGYTF.

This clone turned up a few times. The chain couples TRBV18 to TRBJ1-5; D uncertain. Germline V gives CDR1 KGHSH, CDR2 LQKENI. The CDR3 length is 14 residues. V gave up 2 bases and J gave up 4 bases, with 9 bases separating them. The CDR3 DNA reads TGTGCCAGCTCACCATTCGACGGGAATCAGCCCCAGCATTTT. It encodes CASSPFDGNQPQHF.

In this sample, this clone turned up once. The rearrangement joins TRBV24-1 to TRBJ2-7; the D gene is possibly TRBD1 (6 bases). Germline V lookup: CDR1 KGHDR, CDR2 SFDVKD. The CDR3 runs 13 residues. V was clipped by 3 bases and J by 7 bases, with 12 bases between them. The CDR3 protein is CATSDRTGWEQYF. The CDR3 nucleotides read TGTGCCACCAGTGATCGCACAGGGTGGGAGCAGTACTTC.

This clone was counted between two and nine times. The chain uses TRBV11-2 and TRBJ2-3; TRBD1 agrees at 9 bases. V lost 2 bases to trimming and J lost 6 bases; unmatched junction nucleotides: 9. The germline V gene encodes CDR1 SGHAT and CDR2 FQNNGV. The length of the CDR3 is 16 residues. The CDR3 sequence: CASSLSTGQGSDTQYF. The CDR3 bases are TGTGCCAGCAGCTTATCTACGGGACAGGGTTCGGATACGCAGTATTTT.

The CDR3 DNA reads as TGTGCCAGCAGCCCGGGAGCGGGAGCAGACACAGATACGCAGTATTTT. Amino acids: CASSPGAGADTDTQYF. The chain recombines TRBV11-2 with TRBJ2-3; TRBD2 agrees at 8 bases. Trimming removed 5 bases from V and 2 bases from J; junction bases left unmatched: 9. The CDR3 is 16 amino acids. Germline lookup yields CDR1 SGHAT and CDR2 FQNNGV.

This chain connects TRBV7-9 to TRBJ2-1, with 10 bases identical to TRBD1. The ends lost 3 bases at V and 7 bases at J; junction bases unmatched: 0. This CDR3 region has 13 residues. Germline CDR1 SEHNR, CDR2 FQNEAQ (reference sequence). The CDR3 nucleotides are TGTGCCAGCAGCTTGGGACAGGGGAATGAGCAGTTCTTC. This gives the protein CASSLGQGNEQFF.

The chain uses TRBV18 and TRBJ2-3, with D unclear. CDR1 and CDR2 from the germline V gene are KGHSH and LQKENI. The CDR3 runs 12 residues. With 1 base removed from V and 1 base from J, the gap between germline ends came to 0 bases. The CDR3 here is CASSPRTDTQYF. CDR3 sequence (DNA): TGTGCCAGCTCACCACGCACAGATACGCAGTATTTT.

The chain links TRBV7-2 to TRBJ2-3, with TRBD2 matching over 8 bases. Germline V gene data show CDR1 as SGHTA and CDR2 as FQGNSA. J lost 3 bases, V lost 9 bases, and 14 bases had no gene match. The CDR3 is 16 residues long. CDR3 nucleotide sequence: TGTGCCAGTAGACCCGGAGACGGGAGGGGAACAGATACGCAGTATTTT. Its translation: CASRPGDGRGTDTQYF.

CDR3: CSVQGFTDTEAFF. CDR3 nucleotide sequence: TGCAGCGTACAGGGTTTTACGGACACTGAAGCTTTCTTT. V and J are TRBV29-1 and TRBJ1-1; D might be TRBD1 (6 bases). The germline V gene has CDR1 SQVTM and CDR2 ANQGSEA. The CDR3 loop spans 13 amino acids. Between the trimmed V and J ends, which lost 6 bases and 3 bases, there was a span of 14 bases.

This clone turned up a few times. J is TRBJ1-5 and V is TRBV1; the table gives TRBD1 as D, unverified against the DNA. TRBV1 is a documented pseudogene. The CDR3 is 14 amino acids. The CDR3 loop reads CTSSQDLRGQPQHF. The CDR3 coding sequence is TGCACCAGCAGCCAAGATCTAAGGGGACAGCCCCAGCATTTT.

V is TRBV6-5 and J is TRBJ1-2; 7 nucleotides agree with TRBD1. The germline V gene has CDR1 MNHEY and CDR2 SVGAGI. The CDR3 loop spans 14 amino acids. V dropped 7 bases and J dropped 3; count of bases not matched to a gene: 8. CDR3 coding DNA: TGTGCCAGCATCGGTGAAGGGGGCCACTATGGCTACACCTTC. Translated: CASIGEGGHYGYTF.

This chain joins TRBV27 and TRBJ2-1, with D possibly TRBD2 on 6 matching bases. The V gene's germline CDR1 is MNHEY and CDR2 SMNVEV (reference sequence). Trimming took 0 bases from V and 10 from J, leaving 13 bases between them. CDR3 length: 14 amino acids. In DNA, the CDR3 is TGTGCCAGCAGTTTATCACTAGCTTCTGGGGAGCAGTTCTTC. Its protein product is CASSLSLASGEQFF.

This CDR3 reads CASGPRAYGYTF. CDR3 DNA: TGTGCCAGCGGTCCCAGGGCCTATGGCTACACCTTC. The V and J genes are TRBV6-5 and TRBJ1-2; D is perhaps TRBD1 (5 bases). The CDR3 length is 12 residues. Germline V gene lookup returns CDR1 MNHEY and CDR2 SVGAGI. The V and J ends lost 8 bases and 4 bases respectively, with 11 bases between them.

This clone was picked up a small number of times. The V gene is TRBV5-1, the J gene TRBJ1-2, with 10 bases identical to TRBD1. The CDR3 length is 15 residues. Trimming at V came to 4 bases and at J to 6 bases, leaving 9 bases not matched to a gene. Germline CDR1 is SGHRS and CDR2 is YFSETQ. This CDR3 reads CASSPRDRGYDGYTF. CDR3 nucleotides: TGCGCCAGCAGCCCCCGGGACAGGGGCTATGATGGCTACACCTTC.

Here the CDR3 DNA reads TGTGCCAGCAGCGTAGAAGAAAACACTGAAGCTTTCTTT. It codes for CASSVEENTEAFF. The rearrangement joins TRBV9 to TRBJ1-1; D is unresolved. Between the trimmed V and J ends, which lost 0 bases and 2 bases, there was a span of 5 bases. CDR3 size: 13 residues. Per the germline V gene, CDR1 is SGDLS and CDR2 is YYNGEE.

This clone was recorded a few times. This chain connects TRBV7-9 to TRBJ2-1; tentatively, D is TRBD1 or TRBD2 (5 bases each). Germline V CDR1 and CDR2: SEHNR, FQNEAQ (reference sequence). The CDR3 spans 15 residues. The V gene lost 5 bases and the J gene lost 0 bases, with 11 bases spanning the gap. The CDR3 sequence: CASSLRDGSYNEQFF. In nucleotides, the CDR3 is TGTGCCAGCAGCCTCCGGGACGGCTCCTACAATGAGCAGTTCTTC.

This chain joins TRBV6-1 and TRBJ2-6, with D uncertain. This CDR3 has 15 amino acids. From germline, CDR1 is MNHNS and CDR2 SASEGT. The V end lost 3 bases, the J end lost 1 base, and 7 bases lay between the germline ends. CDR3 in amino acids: CASSELLSGANVLTF. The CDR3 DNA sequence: TGTGCCAGCAGTGAGCTCTTATCTGGGGCCAACGTCCTGACTTTC.

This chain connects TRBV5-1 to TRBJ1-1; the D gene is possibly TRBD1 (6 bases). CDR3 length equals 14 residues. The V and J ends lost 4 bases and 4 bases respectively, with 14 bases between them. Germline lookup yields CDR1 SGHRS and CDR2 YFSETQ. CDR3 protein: CASSLRGAGTEAFF. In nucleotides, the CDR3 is TGCGCCAGCAGCCTAAGGGGGGCGGGCACTGAAGCTTTCTTT.

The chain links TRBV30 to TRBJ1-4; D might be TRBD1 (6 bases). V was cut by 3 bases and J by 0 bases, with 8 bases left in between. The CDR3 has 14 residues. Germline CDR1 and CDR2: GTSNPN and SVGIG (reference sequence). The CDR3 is CAWRGAATNEKLFF. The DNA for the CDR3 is TGTGCCTGGAGGGGGGCAGCAACTAATGAAAAACTGTTTTTT.

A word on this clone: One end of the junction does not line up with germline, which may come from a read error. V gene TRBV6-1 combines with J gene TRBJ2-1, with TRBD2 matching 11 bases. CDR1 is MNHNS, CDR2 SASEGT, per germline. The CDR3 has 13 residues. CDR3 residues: CASSEMTSGILLF. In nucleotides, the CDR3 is TGTGCCAGCAGTGAAATGACTAGCGGGATACTGCTCTTC.